This TCR beta chain comes out of a study of T cells in Graves' hyperthyroidism and ophthalmopathy (dated by TCRdb to about 2019). In the study overall: Peripheral blood was sampled at the time of initial diagnosis, prior to any treatment. To identify distinguishing TCR V-J signatures, a discovery cohort of about 100 patients was used, comprising 43 with Graves' ophthalmopathy and some 60 with stable Graves' hyperthyroidism. Whether ophthalmopathy could be predicted prospectively was tested in an independent validation cohort made up of approximately 19 hyperthyroidism patients plus 17 patients who later progressed to ophthalmopathy. For training and testing, the 100 patients in the discovery cohort were randomly divided in a 7:3 ratio. In addition, the study compared T-cell repertoires in thyroid tissue and in blood from six Graves' hyperthyroidism patients. After sampling, hyperthyroidism patients received methimazole starting at 30 mg daily, and ophthalmopathy patients received high-dose intravenous methylprednisolone. The paper describes TCR Vbeta CDR3 sequencing of 130 to 150 peripheral blood samples, made up of 43 ophthalmopathy patients, more than 70 hyperthyroidism patients and 17 progressor patients.

The sample holds many counts of this clonotype. It has no known antigen specificity. The input lacks base qualities; no much larger clone sits a single base away. Paper-wide results and their limitations: During validation, the model predicted progression to ophthalmopathy a median of around 6 months ahead of onset, with approximately 71% sensitivity and around 72% specificity. Most expanded thyroid clonotypes (frequency above 0.001) were also detected in blood, suggesting blood repertoires may reflect thyroid immune responses. No statistical method was used to set the sample size in advance, and investigators knew the group allocation. In cross-validation, a model built on a 13 V-J signature told ophthalmopathy apart from stable hyperthyroidism with roughly 87% sensitivity and approximately 81% specificity, and in testing the same model reached 80%/75%.

TCR beta CDR3 regions were amplified from RNA transcripts. The first round of RT-PCR for the TCR CDR3 was performed with the HTBI primer set and the Qiagen OneStep RT-PCR kit. Libraries were constructed in a second round of multiplex PCR, after which size selection and purification were performed. The libraries were sequenced on an Illumina HiSeq2000 using paired-end 100 bp reads. On the study's bioinformatics: SOAPnuke was used to process the raw data, with reads discarded if the reads contained adapters or uncalled bases, had a mean Phred below 15, or lacked an exact constant-primer or identifier match. COPE v1.2.5 was used to merge the high-quality paired reads, and each unique nucleotide sequence was defined as a clonotype. Clonotypes were aligned to IMGT TRBV, TRBD and TRBJ reference segments using MiTCR v1.1. Only V-J combinations with frequency above 0.0001, covering 99% to 99.2% of repertoires, were analysed. A TCS score was defined as the ratio of F50 (clonal expansion) to E x V (chaos), with BLOSUM62-based TCRdist applied between CDR3 peptides within each V-J. Welch's t-statistics and random forest reduced fewer than 600 V-J features to around 14, which were used in a naive Bayes classifier (R e1071). The raw public reads went through TCRdb reprocessing: fastp at Q25, MiXCR clone calling, in-frame beta chains kept. Rows merge per CDR3 protein into single entries with the most common DNA and genes. The V and J calls were not made by the authors but by TCRdb's processing. This sample is represented by approximately 520,000 distinct CDR3 sequences; roughly 25% of them were singletons. The ten largest clones represent around 11% of the sample.

Ophthalmopathy patients had moderately to severely active disease, with a Clinical Activity Score of 3 or more, a NOSPECS grade of 4 or more, and a disease duration of less than 3 months. Any patient with an uncontrolled infection, another autoimmune disease, pregnancy or lactation was excluded. Diagnoses were established on the basis of clinical symptoms, serum thyroxine and TRAb, thyroid ultrasound, and orbital computed tomography. PBMCs were isolated from more than 8 ml of fresh peripheral blood by Ficoll-Paque density gradient centrifugation. Total RNA was extracted using Trizol reagent, and RNA quality was assessed on an Agilent 2100 Bioanalyzer. There are 14 amino acids in the CDR3, from cysteine to phenylalanine inclusive. Only the CDR3 DNA is retained, 42 bases long and in frame from the first base. The germline V and J ends show losses of 5 bases and 0 bases respectively, and no gene match explains 3 bases of the junction. According to the germline V gene (reference sequence), CDR1 reads PRHDT and CDR2 reads FYEKMQ.

The sequenced sample was blood. The chain is made from TRBV13 and TRBJ1-1; 7 central nucleotides agree with TRBD1. The sequence derives from a young woman with Graves' ophthalmopathy. The bases are TGTGCCAGCAGCAAGGGACAGATGAACACTGAAGCTTTCTTT. It translates as CASSKGQMNTEAFF.